Below, 31 T cell receptor beta chains from the same sample are listed, as sequenced in a study of cytomegalovirus exposure and HLA in healthy donors. Both 60 Vbeta primers and 13 Jbeta primers went into the PCR. Libraries were prepared by immunoSEQ multiplex PCR; TCRdb keeps only in-frame clonotypes and omits some of them. The sample has 95,000 to 100,000 clones, 75% seen once. The sample comprised PBMCs. The source of these receptors is a man between 45 and 60 years old in good health and CMV-seronegative.

This clone was counted a few times. This chain links TRBV28 with TRBJ2-7; unclear D gene. V lost 5 bases to trimming and J lost 4 bases, with 21 bases between them. The CDR3 contains 16 residues. Germline loops: CDR1 MDHEN, CDR2 SYDVKM. CDR3 sequence: CASSPPRGRKAYEQYF. For the CDR3, the DNA is TGTGCCAGCAGTCCCCCAAGAGGCCGGAAGGCTTACGAGCAGTACTTC.

The chain has TRBV2 and TRBJ2-7; D gene ambiguous. The CDR3 is 13 amino acids. Germline assignment: CDR1 SNHLY and CDR2 FYNNEI. The V end lost 11 bases, the J end lost 0 bases, and 14 bases lay between the germline ends. CDR3 loop: CAFLSAISYEQYF. As DNA, the CDR3 is TGTGCCTTCCTCTCCGCGATCTCCTACGAGCAGTACTTC.

The gene calls are TRBV6-5 and TRBJ2-3; maybe TRBD2 (6 bases). The V and J ends lost 0 bases and 2 bases respectively, with 12 bases between them. Germline V gives CDR1 MNHEY, CDR2 SVGAGI. This CDR3 spans 16 amino acids. CDR3 protein: CASSYSGGTNTDTQYF. CDR3 nucleotide sequence: TGTGCCAGCAGTTACTCAGGCGGGACCAACACAGATACGCAGTATTTT.

This clone has more than one count but fewer than ten. This chain uses TRBV7-9 with TRBJ2-7; TRBD2 matches 7 bases. This CDR3 has 14 amino acids. CDR1 SEHNR and CDR2 FQNEAQ come from the germline V gene (reference sequence). V shed 5 bases, J shed 2 bases, and the junction held 6 bases outside the gene matches. CDR3 DNA: TGTGCCAGCAGCCCAAGGGAGGGGACCTACGAGCAGTACTTC. It specifies CASSPREGTYEQYF.

On this clone itself: This CDR3 is also generated by other DNA sequences in the sample. The chain joins TRBV4-2 to TRBJ2-5; 8 nucleotides agree with TRBD1. With the DNA end fitting TRBJ2-7 better, the J assignment may be wrong. This CDR3 region has 15 residues. Germline V gene data show CDR1 as LGHNA and CDR2 as YNFKEQ. CDR3 in DNA: TGTGCCAGCAGCCAAGAGAGGACAGGGTCCTACGAGCAGTACTTC. Its protein is CASSQERTGSYEQYF.

J is TRBJ1-5 and V is TRBV19; tentative D call: TRBD1 (6 bases). V was trimmed by 4 bases and J by 4 bases, leaving 11 bases between them. In germline, CDR1 is LNHDA, CDR2 SQIVND (reference sequence). This CDR3 contains 14 residues. The CDR3 DNA reads TGTGCCAGTAGTAGACAGGAGATGAATCAGCCCCAGCATTTT. Translation: CASSRQEMNQPQHF.

In its sample, this clone was seen once. The gene calls are TRBV19 and TRBJ1-4, with D maybe TRBD1 (5 bases). Germline CDR1 LNHDA, CDR2 SQIVND (reference sequence). Trimming pared 5 bases from V and 2 bases from J, leaving 9 bases between. The CDR3 runs to 14 residues. The CDR3: CASSQGTTNEKLFF. The CDR3 nucleotides read TGTGCCAGTAGTCAGGGAACCACTAATGAAAAACTGTTTTTT.

The V call is TRBV5-1, the J call TRBJ2-3; TRBD2 matches 15 bases. V trimming: 5 bases; J trimming: 0 bases; junction bases outside the gene matches: 4. The CDR3 is made up of 17 amino acids. The germline V gene encodes CDR1 SGHRS and CDR2 YFSETQ. CDR3: CASRRTSGGASTDTQYF. CDR3 bases: TGCGCCAGCAGACGGACTAGCGGGGGGGCCAGCACAGATACGCAGTATTTT.

This CDR3 is CSVEGIGRNTEAFF. DNA for the CDR3: TGCAGCGTTGAGGGGATTGGGAGGAACACTGAAGCTTTCTTT. This sequence joins TRBV29-1 and TRBJ1-1; D ambiguous. Deletions cut 3 bases from V and 1 base from J, with 12 bases between. CDR3 size: 14 residues. Germline V lookup: CDR1 SQVTM, CDR2 ANQGSEA. The variable domain in full, completed from reference TRBV29-1 and TRBJ1-1, reads SAVISQKPSRDICQRGTSLTIQCQVDSQVTMMFWYRQQPGQSLTLIATANQGSEATYESGFVIDKFPISRPNLTFSTLTVSNMSPEDSSIYLCSVEGIGRNTEAFFGQGTRLTVV.

V is TRBV27 and J is TRBJ2-1, with 8 bases aligning to TRBD2. The J segment lost 1 base and the V segment lost 9 bases, leaving 5 bases of the junction unmatched. Germline assignment: CDR1 MNHEY and CDR2 SMNVEV (reference sequence). CDR3 length: 14 residues. CDR3: CASWIAGSYNEQFF. Written as DNA, the CDR3 is TGTGCCAGTTGGATAGCGGGATCCTACAATGAGCAGTTCTTC.

This clone was counted only a few times. The chain recombines TRBV7-2 with TRBJ2-2, with 8 positions matching TRBD2. Unmatched junction bases numbered 7, after V lost 5 bases and J lost 5 bases. This CDR3 has 15 residues. The germline V gene has CDR1 SGHTA and CDR2 FQGNSA. The CDR3 reads CASSAGLGGTGELFF. In DNA, the CDR3 is TGTGCCAGCAGCGCGGGACTAGGGGGGACCGGGGAGCTGTTTTTT.

The V gene is TRBV7-8, the J gene TRBJ2-2, with 10 bases aligning to TRBD2. After removal of 3 bases from V and 0 bases from J, the junction contained 4 bases not matched to a gene. The length of the CDR3 is 17 residues. The germline CDR1 and CDR2 sequences are SGHVS and FQNEAQ. CDR3 nucleotide sequence: TGTGCCAGCAGCTTCGGGCTAGCGGGGGCGAACACCGGGGAGCTGTTTTTT. Residues: CASSFGLAGANTGELFF.

With regard to this clone: One end of the junction is discordant with germline, which a read error may explain. The chain joins TRBV7-7 to TRBJ2-3; 8 bases are shared with TRBD2. The CDR3 covers 15 residues. Germline CDR1 is SSHAT and CDR2 is FNYEAQ (reference sequence). The DNA for the CDR3 is TGTGCTAGCAGCTTGGCTAGCGGGCCGAGGGATACGCAGTATTTT. As protein: CASSLASGPRDTQYF. Filled out from reference TRBV7-7 and TRBJ2-3, the complete variable domain reads GAGVSQSPRYKVTKRGQDVTLRCDPISSHATLYWYQQALGQGPEFLTYFNYEAQPDKSGLPSDRFSAERPEGSISTLTIQRTEQRDSAMYRCASSLASGPRDTQYFGPGTRLTVL.

In this sample, this clone turned up once. V is TRBV11-2 and J is TRBJ2-5; 12 nucleotides line up with TRBD2. Germline V gene sequence: CDR1 SGHAT, CDR2 FQNNGV. This CDR3 is 20 amino acids long. The V and J ends lost 0 bases and 5 bases, in that order; junction bases with no gene match: 16. CDR3 protein: CASSLDWTSGASQGRETQYF. The CDR3 DNA sequence: TGTGCCAGCAGCTTAGATTGGACTAGCGGGGCGTCGCAGGGGAGGGAGACCCAGTACTTC.

This chain links TRBV5-1 with TRBJ2-2; D is possibly TRBD2 (6 bases). The CDR3 is made up of 15 amino acids. CDR1 is SGHRS, CDR2 YFSETQ, per germline. The ends were cut back, 4 bases at V and 4 bases at J, with 14 bases in the middle. In DNA, the CDR3 is TGCGCCAGCAGCCCCTGGGGGGTTAGCACCGGGGAGCTGTTTTTT. Translating gives CASSPWGVSTGELFF.

J is TRBJ1-2 and V is TRBV7-9; TRBD1 is a possible D gene (5 bases). The length of the CDR3 is 17 residues. Between the trimmed V and J ends, which lost 2 bases and 4 bases, there was a span of 20 bases. Germline V gene data show CDR1 as SEHNR and CDR2 as FQNEAQ (reference sequence). The CDR3 loop is CASSLTSETGRVYGYTF. DNA for the CDR3: TGTGCCAGCAGCTTAACCTCGGAAACGGGCAGGGTCTATGGCTACACCTTC.

The chain has TRBV30 and TRBJ2-5; D is possibly TRBD2 (5 bases). Germline V lookup: CDR1 GTSNPN, CDR2 SVGIG (reference sequence). V was cut by 2 bases and J by 2 bases, with 18 bases left in between. This CDR3 is built from 16 residues. The CDR3, as DNA: TGTGCCTGGAGTTCTACCCTTGGTGGGGAGCAAGAGACCCAGTACTTC. Protein sequence: CAWSSTLGGEQETQYF.

V is TRBV4-1 and J is TRBJ1-4, with TRBD1 as a possible D gene (6 bases). CDR1 MGHRA and CDR2 YSYEKL come from the germline V gene. CDR3 length: 16 amino acids. Between the trimmed V and J ends, which lost 4 bases and 4 bases, there was a span of 16 bases. CDR3: CASSPGRGQVNEKLFF. CDR3 DNA: TGCGCCAGCAGCCCCGGGAGGGGACAAGTTAATGAAAAACTGTTTTTT.

This clone has just a few counts. The chain recombines TRBV30 with TRBJ2-6; 7 nucleotides match TRBD1. This CDR3 spans 16 amino acids. V was clipped by 3 bases and J by 1 base; unmatched bases: 6. Germline assignment: CDR1 GTSNPN and CDR2 SVGIG (reference sequence). DNA of the CDR3: TGTGCCTGGAGCCGGGACAGCAGTTCTGGGGCCAACGTCCTGACTTTC. It is translated as CAWSRDSSSGANVLTF.

V is TRBV6-5 and J is TRBJ1-5, with no clear D. The CDR3 loop spans 13 amino acids. Trimming took 5 bases from V and 5 from J, leaving 10 bases between them. Germline CDR1 reads MNHEY; CDR2 reads SVGAGI. The CDR3 DNA sequence: TGTGCCAGCAGTGATATTGGAGATCAGCCCCAGCATTTT. Its protein is CASSDIGDQPQHF.

This clone has a handful of counts. The J gene is TRBJ1-6, the V gene TRBV7-2; D not certain. The CDR3 length is 13 residues. Germline V CDR1 and CDR2: SGHTA, FQGNSA. The V end was cut by 5 bases, the J end by 10 bases, with 12 bases between. The DNA for the CDR3 is TGTGCCAGCAGCGTGGACGGAGGCTCACCCCTCCACTTT. Amino acid sequence: CASSVDGGSPLHF.

The genes are TRBV28 and TRBJ1-5; no definite D call. The V gene's germline CDR1 is MDHEN and CDR2 SYDVKM. This CDR3 region has 14 residues. The V gene lost 5 bases and the J gene lost 7 bases, with 15 bases spanning the gap. The CDR3 here is CASSLVREVQPQHF. The CDR3 DNA reads as TGTGCCAGCAGTCTGGTTCGGGAGGTCCAGCCCCAGCATTTT. The entire variable domain, with the rest obtained from reference TRBV28 and TRBJ1-5, is as follows: DVKVTQSSRYLVKRTGEKVFLECVQDMDHENMFWYRQDPGLGLRLIYFSYDVKMKEKGDIPEGYSVSREKKERFSLILESASTNQTSMYLCASSLVREVQPQHFGDGTRLSIL.

The J gene is TRBJ2-3, the V gene TRBV6-6; TRBD1 agrees at 11 bases. Germline V gene data show CDR1 as MNHNY and CDR2 as SVGAGI (reference sequence). J was trimmed by 6 bases and V by 6 bases; bases with no gene match: 5. The CDR3 consists of 14 residues. As DNA, the CDR3 is TGTGCCAGCAGACCCGGGACAGGGGGTGATACGCAGTATTTT. As protein: CASRPGTGGDTQYF.

V is TRBV7-6 and J is TRBJ2-5, with 10 bases that match TRBD1. Germline trimming cut 7 bases from V and 5 bases from J; bases unmatched to any gene: 7. This CDR3 is built from 14 residues. The V gene's germline CDR1 is SGHVS and CDR2 FNYEAQ. The CDR3 nucleotides are TGTGCCAGCATCGACAGGGGGCGAGGGGAGACCCAGTACTTC. This translates into CASIDRGRGETQYF.

The rearrangement joins TRBV6-6 to TRBJ2-5; D call uncertain. The CDR3 loop spans 14 amino acids. V was shortened by 2 bases and J by 2 bases, with 9 bases between the two germline ends. Per the germline V gene, CDR1 is MNHNY and CDR2 is SVGAGI (reference sequence). DNA for the CDR3: TGTGCCAGCAGTTACGGGCGCTCTCAAGAGACCCAGTACTTC. Protein product: CASSYGRSQETQYF.

The chain recombines TRBV2 with TRBJ1-1, with 10 bases that match TRBD1. This CDR3 comprises 13 residues. Germline CDR1 reads SNHLY; CDR2 reads FYNNEI. Germline trimming cut 4 bases from V and 5 bases from J; bases unmatched to any gene: 1. The CDR3 region is CASSGGQGTEAFF. DNA of the CDR3: TGTGCCAGCAGTGGGGGACAGGGGACTGAAGCTTTCTTT.

The CDR3: CASSSPGQEGGEQYF. CDR3 bases: TGCGCCAGCAGCTCTCCGGGACAGGAGGGCGGCGAGCAGTACTTC. J is TRBJ2-7 and V is TRBV5-1; 8 positions match TRBD1. In germline, CDR1 is SGHRS, CDR2 YFSETQ. The V segment lost 3 bases and the J segment 6 bases; nucleotides outside the gene matches: 11. The CDR3 totals 15 residues.

The chain has TRBV11-2 and TRBJ2-5, with 8 bases aligning to TRBD1. The germline V gene encodes CDR1 SGHAT and CDR2 FQNNGV. The CDR3 has 18 residues. J lost 1 base, V lost 0 bases, and 10 bases had no gene match. In nucleotides, the CDR3 is TGTGCCAGCAGCTTAGATCGGGGCAGGGGGCTCTCCCAAGAGACCCAGTACTTC. Protein product: CASSLDRGRGLSQETQYF.

The chain joins TRBV5-1 to TRBJ1-1; D may be TRBD1 (6 bases). Trimming removed 6 bases at V and 0 bases at J, with 15 bases between. Germline loops: CDR1 SGHRS, CDR2 YFSETQ. CDR3 length: 15 amino acids. The CDR3 loop is CASTIGGGMNTEAFF. Here the CDR3 DNA reads TGCGCCAGCACAATAGGGGGTGGCATGAACACTGAAGCTTTCTTT.

This clone was found a few times. CDR3 protein: CASSLGGGPYEQYF. In DNA, the CDR3 is TGCGCCAGCAGCTTGGGCGGGGGACCTTACGAGCAGTACTTC. The chain uses TRBV5-1 and TRBJ2-7, with 7 bases aligning to TRBD2. The V gene end was trimmed by 0 bases and the J gene end by 4 bases; junction bases not matched to a gene: 4. This CDR3 is built from 14 residues. Germline values: CDR1 SGHRS, CDR2 YFSETQ.

The chain joins TRBV4-3 to TRBJ1-2; 11 bases are a match to TRBD1. V gave up 5 bases and J gave up 4 bases; unmatched junction bases: 6. Germline loops: CDR1 LGHNA, CDR2 YSLEER. There are 15 residues in the CDR3. CDR3 loop: CASSTPGTGGYGYTF. In nucleotides, the CDR3 is TGCGCCAGCAGCACCCCCGGGACAGGGGGCTATGGCTACACCTTC.